The clone carrying this T cell receptor (beta chain) has just a few counts. As yet, its antigen is unknown. The data were obtained in a study of shared clonotypes between healthy human individuals. Whole-study results and caveats: Memory subsets generally showed smaller estimated richness than naive subsets did.

Germline trimming cut 3 bases from V and 6 bases from J; bases unmatched to any gene: 10. Germline assignment: CDR1 MDHEN and CDR2 SYDVKM. This CDR3 spans 17 amino acids. A CD45RA-negative memory subset and a CD45RA+ naive subset were separated from the CD4+ cells. Methods used by the authors: As immunoSEQ supplied junction-only sequences (without quality scores), filtering differed. Only in-frame clones appear in the TCRdb table, and some are missing; sequencing was by immunoSEQ multiplex PCR. The V and J calls and clone size come from that table; D and trimming were worked out from the DNA. The sample gives about a million clones, 60% to 85% of which show up once; roughly 0.83% is in the top ten.

The sequence came from a man between 18 and 29 years old in good health. Some clones in this sample may be carry-over from other donors' samples. The sequencing sample was made of memory CD4+ T cells from PBMCs. As to subset: CD45RA-negative fraction. The chain couples TRBV28 to TRBJ2-1, with TRBD2 matching over 11 bases. CDR3 sequence reads: CASSFPPPGLAANEQFF. In nucleotides, the CDR3 is TGTGCCAGCAGTTTTCCCCCCCCGGGACTAGCGGCCAATGAGCAGTTCTTC.